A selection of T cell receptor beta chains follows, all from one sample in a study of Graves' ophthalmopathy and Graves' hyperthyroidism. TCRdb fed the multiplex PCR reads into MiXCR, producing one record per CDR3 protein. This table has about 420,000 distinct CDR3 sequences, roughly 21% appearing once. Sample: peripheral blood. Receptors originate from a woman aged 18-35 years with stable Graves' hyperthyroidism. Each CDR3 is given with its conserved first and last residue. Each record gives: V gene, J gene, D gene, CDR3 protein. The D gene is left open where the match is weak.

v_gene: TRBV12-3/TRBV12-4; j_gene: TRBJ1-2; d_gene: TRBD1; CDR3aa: CASSPDRGLSGYTF
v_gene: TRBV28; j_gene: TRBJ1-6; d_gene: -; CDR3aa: CASSGYGAYNSPLHF
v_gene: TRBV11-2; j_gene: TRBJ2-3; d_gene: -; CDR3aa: CALPEVAANTDTQYF
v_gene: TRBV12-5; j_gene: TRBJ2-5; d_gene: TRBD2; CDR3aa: CASGLGSGGSIETQYF
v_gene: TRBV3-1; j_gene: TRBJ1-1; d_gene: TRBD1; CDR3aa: CASSQPDRGGTEAFF
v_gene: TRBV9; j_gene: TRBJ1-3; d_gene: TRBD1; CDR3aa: CASSVEAGGASGNTIYF
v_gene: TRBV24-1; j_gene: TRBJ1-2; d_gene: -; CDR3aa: CATSDPRRDGYTF
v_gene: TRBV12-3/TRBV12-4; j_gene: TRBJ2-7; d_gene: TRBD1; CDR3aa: CASSSGQTKYF
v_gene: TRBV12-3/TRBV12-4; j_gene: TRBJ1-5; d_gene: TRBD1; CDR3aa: CASSRDRTSQPQHF
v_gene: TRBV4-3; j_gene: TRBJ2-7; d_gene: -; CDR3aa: CASSQERPYEQYF
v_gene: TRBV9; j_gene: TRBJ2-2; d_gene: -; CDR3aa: CASSVSASGSGELFF
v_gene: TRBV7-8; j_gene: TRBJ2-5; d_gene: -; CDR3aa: CASSFGTGAHQETQYF
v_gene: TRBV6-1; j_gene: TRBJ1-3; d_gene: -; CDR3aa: CASSEWGGFNSGNTIYF
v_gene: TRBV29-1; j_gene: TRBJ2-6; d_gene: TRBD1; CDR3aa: CSVEEGDRAQFGANVLTF
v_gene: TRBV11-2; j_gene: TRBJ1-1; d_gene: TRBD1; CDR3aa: CASWGGRGLGEAFF
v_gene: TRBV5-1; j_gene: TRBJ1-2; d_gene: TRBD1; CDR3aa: CASSLDRGFYGYTF
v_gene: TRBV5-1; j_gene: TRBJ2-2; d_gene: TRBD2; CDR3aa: CASRPGGSGSRELFF
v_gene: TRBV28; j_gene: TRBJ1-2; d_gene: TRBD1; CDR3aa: CASSPGQGMGYTF
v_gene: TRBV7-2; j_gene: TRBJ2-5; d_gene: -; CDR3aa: CASSLGGLGETQYF
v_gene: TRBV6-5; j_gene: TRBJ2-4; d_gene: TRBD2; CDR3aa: CASSTRLAVAKNIKYF
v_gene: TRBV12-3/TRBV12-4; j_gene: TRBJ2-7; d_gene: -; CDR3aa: CASSSMTGFYEQYF
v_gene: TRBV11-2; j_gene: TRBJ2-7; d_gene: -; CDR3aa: CASSEQGGGIDEQYF
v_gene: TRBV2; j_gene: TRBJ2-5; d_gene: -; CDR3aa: CASKLGQLQTQYF
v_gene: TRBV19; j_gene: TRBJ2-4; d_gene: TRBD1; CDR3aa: CASSPTGTGGLSPKNIQYF
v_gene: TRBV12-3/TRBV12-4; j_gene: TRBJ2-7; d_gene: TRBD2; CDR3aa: CASGGGRSYEQYF
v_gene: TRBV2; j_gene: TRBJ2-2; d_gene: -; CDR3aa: CASLRTRNTGELFF
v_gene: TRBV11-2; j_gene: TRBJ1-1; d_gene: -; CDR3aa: CASSLETGLNTEAFF
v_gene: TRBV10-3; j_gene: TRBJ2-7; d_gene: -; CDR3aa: CAISESSGLGLSEQYF
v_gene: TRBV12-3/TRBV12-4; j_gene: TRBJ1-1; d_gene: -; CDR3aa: CASSFAGPVNTEAFF
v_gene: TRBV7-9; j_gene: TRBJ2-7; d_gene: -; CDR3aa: CASSKKQGTFGEQYF
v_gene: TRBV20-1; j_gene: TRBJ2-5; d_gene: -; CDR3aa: CSATSREGGIETQYF
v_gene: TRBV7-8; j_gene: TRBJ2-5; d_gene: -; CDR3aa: CASSPRGGTVQETQYF
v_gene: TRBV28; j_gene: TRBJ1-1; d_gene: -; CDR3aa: CASRVPGNTEAFF
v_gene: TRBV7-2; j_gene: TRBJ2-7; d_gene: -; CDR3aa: CASSLTVPYEQYF
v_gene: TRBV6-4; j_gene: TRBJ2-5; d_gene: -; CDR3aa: CASSELWETQYF
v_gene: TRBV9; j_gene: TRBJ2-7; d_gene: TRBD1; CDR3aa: CASSTTGTGVHEQYF
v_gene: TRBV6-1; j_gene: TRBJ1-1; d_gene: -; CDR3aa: CASSESGTRHTEAFF
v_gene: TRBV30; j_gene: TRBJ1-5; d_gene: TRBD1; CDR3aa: CAWRDSTGTGAQPQHF
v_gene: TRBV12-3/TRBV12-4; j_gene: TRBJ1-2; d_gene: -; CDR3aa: CASVGPYGYTF
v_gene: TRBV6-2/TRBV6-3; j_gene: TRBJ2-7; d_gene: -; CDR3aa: CASTETRARGEQYF
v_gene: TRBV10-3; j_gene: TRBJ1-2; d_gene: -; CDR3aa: CASSYRRGGYTF
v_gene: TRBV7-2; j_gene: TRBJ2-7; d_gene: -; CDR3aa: CASSLDTMDLYEQYF
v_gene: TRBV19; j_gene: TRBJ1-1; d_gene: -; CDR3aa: CASNSRQNTEAFF
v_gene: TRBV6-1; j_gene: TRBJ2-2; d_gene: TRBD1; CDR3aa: CASSPGTGDAGELFF
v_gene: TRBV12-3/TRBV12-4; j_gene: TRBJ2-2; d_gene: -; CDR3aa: CASTPPRRTNTGELFF
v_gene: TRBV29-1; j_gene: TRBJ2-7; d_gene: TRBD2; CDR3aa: CSVAASGRLYEQYF
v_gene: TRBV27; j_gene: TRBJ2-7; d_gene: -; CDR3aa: CASSLKGGGFYEQYF
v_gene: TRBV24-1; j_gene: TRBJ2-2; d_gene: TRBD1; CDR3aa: CATSATHHSPGQGDTGELFF
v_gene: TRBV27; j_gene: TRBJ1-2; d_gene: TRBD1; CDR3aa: CASSPYRGRGYGYTF
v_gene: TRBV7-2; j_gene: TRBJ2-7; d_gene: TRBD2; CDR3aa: CASSLASGRAFEQYF
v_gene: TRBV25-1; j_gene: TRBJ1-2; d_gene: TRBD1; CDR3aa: CASSDGPGQGSGYTF
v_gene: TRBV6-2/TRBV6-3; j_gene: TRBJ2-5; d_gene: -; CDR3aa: CASSQRTEETQYF
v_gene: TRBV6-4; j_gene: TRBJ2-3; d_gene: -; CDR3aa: CASSPGLRDTQYF